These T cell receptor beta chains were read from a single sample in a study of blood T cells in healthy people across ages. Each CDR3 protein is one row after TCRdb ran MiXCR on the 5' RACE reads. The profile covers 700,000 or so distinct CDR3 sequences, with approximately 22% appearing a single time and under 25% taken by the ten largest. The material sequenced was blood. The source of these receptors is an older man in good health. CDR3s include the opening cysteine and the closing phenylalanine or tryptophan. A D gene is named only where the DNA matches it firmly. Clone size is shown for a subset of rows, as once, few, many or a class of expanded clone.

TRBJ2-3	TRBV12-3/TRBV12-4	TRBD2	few	TGTGCCAGCAGTTTTGAGCGGGGAGGGTACACAGATACGCAGTATTTT	CASSFERGGYTDTQYF
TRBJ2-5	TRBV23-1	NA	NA	TGCGCCAGCAGTCTTAGGAAGAATGCGGGACGGAACCTTCAAGAGACCCAGTACTTC	CASSLRKNAGRNLQETQYF
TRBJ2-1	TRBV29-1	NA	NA	TGCAGCGTTGACCCAGGCTCCTACAATGAGCAGTTCTTC	CSVDPGSYNEQFF
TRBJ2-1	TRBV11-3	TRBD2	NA	TGTGCCAGCAGCTCAATAGCGGGTTACTACAATGAGCAGTTCTTC	CASSSIAGYYNEQFF
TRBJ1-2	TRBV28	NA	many	TGTGCCACCCAATCCCGGGAGCGGTACTATGGCTACACCTTC	CATQSRERYYGYTF
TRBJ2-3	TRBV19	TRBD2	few	TGTGCCTCATATAGCGGGACTACGGGAGATACGCAGTATTTT	CASYSGTTGDTQYF
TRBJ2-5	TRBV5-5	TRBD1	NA	TGTGCCAGCAGGGGGACAGATAAACAAGAGACCCAGTACTTC	CASRGTDKQETQYF
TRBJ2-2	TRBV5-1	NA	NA	TGCGCCAGCACTCCTTTTGGACTGAACACCGGGGAGCTGTTTTTT	CASTPFGLNTGELFF
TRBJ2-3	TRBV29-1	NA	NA	TGCAGCGTTGCGTCGCAGGGCAGAGATACGCAGTATTTT	CSVASQGRDTQYF
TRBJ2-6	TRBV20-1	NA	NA	TGCAGTGCTGGGTTACTCGGGAATTCTAGATCTGGGGCCAACGTCCTGACTTTC	CSAGLLGNSRSGANVLTF
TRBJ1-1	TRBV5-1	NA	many	TGCGCCAGCAGCAAGACCGAGAACACTGAAGCTTTCTTT	CASSKTENTEAFF
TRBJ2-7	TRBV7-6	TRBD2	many	TGTGCCAGCAGCCCACTAGCGGGATCCTACGAGCAGTACTTC	CASSPLAGSYEQYF
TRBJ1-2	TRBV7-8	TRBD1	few	TGTGCCAGCAGCCCGACGGGGCAGGGGGTTTACTATGGCTACACCTTC	CASSPTGQGVYYGYTF
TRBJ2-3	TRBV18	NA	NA	TGTGCCAGCTCACCAAGGGGACACAGCACAGATACGCAGTATTTT	CASSPRGHSTDTQYF
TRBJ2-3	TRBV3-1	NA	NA	TGTGCCAGCAGCCAAGACGCGAGCGGCACAGATACGCAGTATTTT	CASSQDASGTDTQYF
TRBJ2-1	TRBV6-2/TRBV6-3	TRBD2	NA	TGTGCCAGCAGTTACTCGGACTCTAGCGGGATCTACAATGAGCAGTTCTTC	CASSYSDSSGIYNEQFF
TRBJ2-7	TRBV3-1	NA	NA	TGTGCCTGCAGCCAGGCTCGAACTTTTATCCGGGGCAGCTACGAGCAGTACTTC	CACSQARTFIRGSYEQYF
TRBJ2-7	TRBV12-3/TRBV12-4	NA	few	TGTGCCAGCAGTTTAGGTCGGGCTGTATCCTACGAGCAGTACTTC	CASSLGRAVSYEQYF
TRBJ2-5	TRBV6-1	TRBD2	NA	TGTGCCAGCAGTGAACCGGGCGGGGGGGAAGAGACCCAGTACTTC	CASSEPGGGEETQYF
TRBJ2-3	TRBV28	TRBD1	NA	TGTGCCAGCACCCTCCCCGGGACAGGTTATTTCGCTAGCACAGATACGCAGTATTTT	CASTLPGTGYFASTDTQYF
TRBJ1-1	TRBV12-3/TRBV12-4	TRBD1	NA	TGTGCCAGTCTCGTCCCTACAGGGGTGTTCACTGAAGCTTTCTTT	CASLVPTGVFTEAFF
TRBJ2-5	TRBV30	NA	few	TGTGCCTGGAGTAGGCGGGAACAAGAGACCCAGTACTTC	CAWSRREQETQYF
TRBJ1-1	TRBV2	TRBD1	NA	TGTGCCAGCATTCAACAGGGGTTTGAGAGCCCTGAAGCTTTCTTT	CASIQQGFESPEAFF
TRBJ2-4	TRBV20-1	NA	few	TGCAGTGCAACCGGGACAAATAAAAACATTCAGTACTTC	CSATGTNKNIQYF
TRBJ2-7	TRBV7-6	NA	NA	TGTGCCAGCAGCTTAGCCCCAATAGCCCTCGAGCAGTACTTC	CASSLAPIALEQYF
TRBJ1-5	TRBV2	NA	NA	TGTGCCAGCAACAGAAGGAGGAGCAATCAGCCCCAGCATTTT	CASNRRRSNQPQHF
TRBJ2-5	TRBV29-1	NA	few	TGCAGCGTTGGGGCCAGGGTTAGGGAGACCCAGTACTTC	CSVGARVRETQYF
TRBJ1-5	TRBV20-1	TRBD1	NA	TGCAGTGCTGGACCGGGACAGGCCGGGGCGCCCCAGCATTTT	CSAGPGQAGAPQHF
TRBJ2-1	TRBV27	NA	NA	TGTGCCAGCGGGGAGGCCTACAATGAGCAGTTCTTC	CASGEAYNEQFF
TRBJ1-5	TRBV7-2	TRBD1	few	TGTGCCAGCAGCTTGGGGGGAGGATCAGGGGGCCTTCAGCCCCAGCATTTT	CASSLGGGSGGLQPQHF
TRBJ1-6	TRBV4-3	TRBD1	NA	TGCGCCAGCAGCCAACAACCCGGGACAGCTAATTCACCCCTCCACTTT	CASSQQPGTANSPLHF
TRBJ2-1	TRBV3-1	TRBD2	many	TGTGCCAGCAGCCAGGGACTAGCGGACTACAATGAGCAGTTCTTC	CASSQGLADYNEQFF
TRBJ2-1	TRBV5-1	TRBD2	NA	TGCGCCAGCAGCCCAGGACTAGCGGTCCCTACGGGAAATGAGCAGTTCTTC	CASSPGLAVPTGNEQFF
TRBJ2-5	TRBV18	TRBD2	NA	TGTGCCAGCTCACACCTAGGACCGCAGCGGGGAGAGACCCAGTACTTC	CASSHLGPQRGETQYF
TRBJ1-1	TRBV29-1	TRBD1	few	TGCAGCGTAATCCCGGGACAGGGTACGAAAGCTTTCTTT	CSVIPGQGTKAFF
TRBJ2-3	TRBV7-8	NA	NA	TGTGCCAGCAGCCCCTTAGGATTGTGGAGGGCCGATCCAGATACGCAGTATTTT	CASSPLGLWRADPDTQYF
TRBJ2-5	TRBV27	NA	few	TGTGCCAGCAGTTTATCTAGACAGGTTCAAGAGACCCAGTACTTC	CASSLSRQVQETQYF
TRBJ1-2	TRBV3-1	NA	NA	TGTGCCAGCAGCCTGTCCGGGACAAGACGAAACTATGGCTACACCTTC	CASSLSGTRRNYGYTF
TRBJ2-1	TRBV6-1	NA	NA	TGTGCCAGCAGTGCGGGGACTCACTCCTACAATGAGCAGTTCTTC	CASSAGTHSYNEQFF
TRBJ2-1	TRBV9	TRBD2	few	TGTGCCAGCAGCGTAGGAGTAGCGGGAGGGGAGCAGTTCTTC	CASSVGVAGGEQFF
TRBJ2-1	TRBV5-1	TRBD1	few	TGCGCCAGCCTCGGGACAGGAAAACCTAATGAGCAGTTCTTC	CASLGTGKPNEQFF
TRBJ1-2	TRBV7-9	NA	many	TGTGCCAGCCAGCTATCCCCCCAGACCGGCTACACCTTC	CASQLSPQTGYTF
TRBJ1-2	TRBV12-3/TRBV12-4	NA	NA	TGTGCCAGCAGCTTTCGGCAGGGAATAAATGGCTACACCTTC	CASSFRQGINGYTF
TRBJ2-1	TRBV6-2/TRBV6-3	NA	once	TGTGCCAGCAGTGACAGGATGGGTTCCCACAATGAGCAGCTCTTC	CASSDRMGSHNEQLF
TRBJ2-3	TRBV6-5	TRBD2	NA	TGTGCCAGCAACCGGGGCGGGAGCCCAGATACGCAGTATTTT	CASNRGGSPDTQYF
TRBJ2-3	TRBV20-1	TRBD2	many	TGCAGTGCTAGACCTGTAACTAGCGGGGGGGCCGGTGATACGCAGTATTTT	CSARPVTSGGAGDTQYF
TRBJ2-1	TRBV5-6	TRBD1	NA	TGTGCCAGCAGCTCCACTGGACAGGGGCGGGTGCGTGAGCAGTTCTTC	CASSSTGQGRVREQFF
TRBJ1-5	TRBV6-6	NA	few	TGTGCCAGCAGTTACTCGGGATCCAAGGATCGGCCCCAGCATTTT	CASSYSGSKDRPQHF
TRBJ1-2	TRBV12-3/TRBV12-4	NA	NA	TGTGCCAGCAGTGTCCTCCAGGGTGCGGGAGGCTACACCTTC	CASSVLQGAGGYTF
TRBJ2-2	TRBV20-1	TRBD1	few	TGCAGTGCAACGGGACAGGGGAACACCGGGGAGCTGTTTTTT	CSATGQGNTGELFF
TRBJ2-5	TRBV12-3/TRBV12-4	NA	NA	TGTGCCAGCAGTGAAGGGAGTCGGGGTGTGACCCAGTACTTC	CASSEGSRGVTQYF
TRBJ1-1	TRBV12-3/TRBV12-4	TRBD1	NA	TGTGCCAGCAGTAAGACAGGGTTTACTGAAGCTTTCTTT	CASSKTGFTEAFF
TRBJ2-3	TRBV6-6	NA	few	TGTGCCAGCTCACAATCGACTATCACAGATACGCAGTATTTT	CASSQSTITDTQYF